These T cell receptor beta chains were read from a single sample in a study of cytomegalovirus exposure and HLA in healthy donors. Clones were read by immunoSEQ multiplex PCR, and TCRdb kept only the in-frame ones, dropping some. The sample includes roughly 120,000 clones, around 73% of them seen just once. Sequencing input: PBMCs. These receptors were obtained from a woman between 40 and 50 years old in good health and CMV-seropositive. Each CDR3 is given with its conserved first and last residue. D genes are given only for firm matches. Size tells how often a clone was seen (once, few, many) or the class of an expanded clone, and some rows leave it out.

TRBV5-6	TRBJ1-1	-	-	CASSLTENTEAFF	TGTGCCAGCAGCTTGACAGAGAACACTGAAGCTTTCTTT
TRBV5-1	TRBJ2-1	TRBD1	-	CASTSGTVYNEQFF	TGCGCCAGCACCTCCGGGACAGTGTACAATGAGCAGTTCTTC
TRBV2	TRBJ1-2	-	-	CASSPPGTYGYTF	TGTGCCAGCAGTCCCCCAGGTACTTATGGCTACACCTTC
TRBV28	TRBJ1-4	-	-	CASSLYRATNEKLFF	TGTGCCAGCAGCTTATACAGGGCAACTAATGAAAAACTGTTTTTT
TRBV5-8	TRBJ1-1	-	once	CASSPIDRTLKWEAFF	TGTGCCAGCAGCCCGATCGACAGAACGCTCAAGTGGGAAGCTTTCTTT
TRBV5-1	TRBJ1-1	TRBD1	-	CASSFRDRGNTEAFF	TGCGCCAGCAGCTTCCGGGACAGGGGGAACACTGAAGCTTTCTTT
TRBV6-6	TRBJ2-1	TRBD1	-	CASRDTGTGVGNEQFF	TGTGCCAGCAGAGATACCGGGACAGGGGTCGGCAATGAGCAGTTCTTC
TRBV10-3	TRBJ2-3	TRBD2	-	CAIRPGGSTDTQYF	TGTGCCATCAGGCCGGGGGGGAGCACAGATACGCAGTATTTT
TRBV25-1	TRBJ1-2	-	-	CASSEGGGGYGYTF	TGTGCCAGCAGTGAAGGGGGCGGTGGCTATGGCTACACCTTC
TRBV18	TRBJ1-4	TRBD1	once	CASSPRTGSNEKLFF	TGTGCCAGCTCACCCAGGACAGGGAGTAATGAAAAACTGTTTTTT
TRBV18	TRBJ2-7	TRBD2	-	CASSRTGTSGSYEQYF	TGTGCCAGCTCTCGTACCGGGACTAGCGGTTCCTACGAGCAGTACTTC
TRBV4-3	TRBJ1-1	TRBD1	-	CASSHDRVTEAFF	TGCGCCAGCAGCCATGACAGGGTCACTGAAGCTTTCTTT
TRBV25-1	TRBJ2-3	-	-	CASATPRGAADTQYF	TGTGCCAGCGCAACCCCCAGGGGAGCGGCAGATACGCAGTATTTT
TRBV4-1	TRBJ2-3	-	-	CAGSHSGGGPDTQYF	TGCGCCGGCAGCCACTCAGGAGGAGGGCCAGATACGCAGTATTTT
TRBV5-1	TRBJ2-2	-	-	CASSLSGARTGELFF	TGCGCCAGCAGCTTATCAGGGGCCCGCACCGGGGAGCTGTTTTTT
TRBV7-9	TRBJ1-1	-	-	CASSLDVRGTKEAFF	TGTGCCAGCAGCTTAGACGTCAGGGGTACGAAGGAAGCTTTCTTT
TRBV6-5	TRBJ2-5	-	-	CASSYSGARETQYF	TGTGCCAGCAGTTACTCTGGGGCGCGGGAGACCCAGTACTTC
TRBV4-2	TRBJ1-1	TRBD1	once	CASSLPTGEAFF	TGTGCCAGCAGCCTCCCGACAGGGGAAGCTTTCTTT
TRBV10-1	TRBJ2-7	TRBD1	once	CASSSRIEPDRDFENYEQYF	TGCGCCAGCAGTTCTCGTATAGAACCGGACAGGGATTTTGAGAACTACGAGCAGTACTTC
TRBV25-1	TRBJ2-5	-	-	CASSEVGRLQETQYF	TGTGCCAGCAGTGAAGTCGGCAGACTCCAAGAGACCCAGTACTTC
TRBV27	TRBJ1-1	TRBD1	-	CASSSGTGMNTEAFF	TGTGCCAGCAGTTCCGGGACAGGGATGAACACTGAAGCTTTCTTT
TRBV7-3	TRBJ2-1	-	-	CASSFTKYNEQFF	TGTGCCAGCAGCTTCACTAAGTACAATGAGCAGTTCTTC
TRBV4-1	TRBJ2-1	TRBD1	-	CASSQDSGTAYNEQFF	TGCGCCAGCAGCCAAGACTCCGGGACAGCCTACAATGAGCAGTTCTTC
TRBV6-1	TRBJ2-3	-	-	CASSEAGGADTQYF	TGTGCCAGCAGTGAAGCAGGAGGGGCAGATACGCAGTATTTT
TRBV2	TRBJ2-5	TRBD1	-	CASSDIAGGQETQYF	TGTGCCAGCAGTGACATAGCAGGGGGCCAAGAGACCCAGTACTTC
TRBV7-9	TRBJ1-2	-	once	CASSLETDYGYTF	TGTGCCAGCAGCTTAGAGACAGACTATGGCTACACCTTC